Listed here are 9 T cell receptor beta chains from one sample, sequenced in a study of CD8+ T cells in alopecia areata. RNA, once extracted, was reverse transcribed into cDNA for use as the sequencing template. Only in-frame clones appear in the TCRdb table, and some are missing; sequencing was by immunoSEQ multiplex PCR. The table lists some 150,000 clones, more than 45% of them singletons. Source: CD8+ T cells sorted from blood, taken at week 0. These receptors were obtained from a human donor with alopecia areata.

This clone was picked up a small number of times. The rearrangement uses TRBV29-1 and TRBJ2-2; 8 nucleotides match TRBD2. The CDR3 runs to 15 residues. CDR1 and CDR2 from the germline V gene are SQVTM and ANQGSEA. Unmatched junction bases numbered 2, after V lost 2 bases and J lost 0 bases. The CDR3 DNA sequence: TGCAGCGTTGAATGGCGGGGGGCGAACACCGGGGAGCTGTTTTTT. This gives the protein CSVEWRGANTGELFF.

This clone was seen a few times. The chain combines TRBV29-1 with TRBJ2-1, with TRBD2 identical over 12 bases. The CDR3 runs to 11 residues. CDR1 is SQVTM and CDR2 is ANQGSEA in the germline V gene. J lost 10 bases, V lost 7 bases, and 2 bases had no gene match. CDR3 sequence reads: CSAGLAGEQFF. DNA for the CDR3: TGCAGCGCGGGACTAGCGGGCGAGCAGTTCTTC.

This clone was counted between two and nine times. The chain has TRBV4-3 and TRBJ2-1, with 7 positions matching TRBD2. V shed 0 bases, J shed 1 base, and the junction held 9 bases outside the gene matches. The CDR3 has 18 amino acids. Germline V gene data show CDR1 as LGHNA and CDR2 as YSLEER. The CDR3 protein is CASSQDLTWGGSYNEQFF. CDR3 in DNA: TGCGCCAGCAGCCAAGATCTGACATGGGGGGGGTCCTACAATGAGCAGTTCTTC.

This clone has just a few counts. The rearrangement uses TRBV30 and TRBJ1-2; possible D gene TRBD1, 5 bases. This CDR3 spans 13 amino acids. Trimming shortened V by 4 bases and J by 7 bases, and 16 bases separated the two germline ends. Germline V lookup: CDR1 GTSNPN, CDR2 SVGIG (reference sequence). For the CDR3, the DNA is TGTGCCTGGATTGGAGATCCTGGGGGTGGCTACACCTTC. Translated: CAWIGDPGGGYTF.

This clone was seen more than once but under ten times. The J gene is TRBJ1-2, the V gene TRBV2; no clear D gene. The CDR3 is made up of 15 amino acids. With 1 base removed from V and 4 bases from J, the gap between germline ends came to 13 bases. Germline V gene sequence: CDR1 SNHLY, CDR2 FYNNEI. The CDR3: CASSEGARPTYGYTF. CDR3 sequence (DNA): TGTGCCAGCAGTGAAGGGGCCCGGCCGACCTATGGCTACACCTTC.

This clone turned up a few times. The chain uses TRBV20-1 and TRBJ2-1; D might be TRBD2 (6 bases). CDR3 size: 10 residues. Germline-derived CDR1 and CDR2 are DFQATT and SNEGSKA (reference sequence). Trimming shortened V by 6 bases and J by 6 bases, and 6 bases separated the two germline ends. The CDR3 DNA sequence: TGCAGTGCGGGGGGCAATGAGCAGTTCTTC. Its protein product is CSAGGNEQFF.

The rearrangement uses TRBV6-5 and TRBJ1-1; D is perhaps TRBD1 (5 bases). The V and J ends lost 5 bases and 4 bases respectively, with 14 bases between them. Per the germline V gene, CDR1 is MNHEY and CDR2 is SVGAGI. CDR3 length: 14 amino acids. The CDR3 loop is CASSPGGSGTEAFF. Written as DNA, the CDR3 is TGTGCCAGCAGTCCGGGGGGTTCCGGCACTGAAGCTTTCTTT.

CDR3 bases: TGCGCCAGCAGCTTGGAAGGAGGGAGAACGAACACTGAAGCTTTCTTT. Amino acids: CASSLEGGRTNTEAFF. The rearrangement uses TRBV5-1 and TRBJ1-1; D gene ambiguous. The V gene's germline CDR1 is SGHRS and CDR2 YFSETQ. The V and J ends lost 0 bases and 1 base respectively, with 13 bases between them. The CDR3 runs 16 residues. Full variable domain (missing parts from reference TRBV5-1 and TRBJ1-1): KAGVTQTPRYLIKTRGQQVTLSCSPISGHRSVSWYQQTPGQGLQFLFEYFSETQRNKGNFPGRFSGRQFSNSRSEMNVSTLELGDSALYLCASSLEGGRTNTEAFFGQGTRLTVV.

The rearrangement links TRBV7-2 to TRBJ2-5; maybe TRBD1 (6 bases). This CDR3 has 16 amino acids. V was clipped by 6 bases and J by 5 bases, with 22 bases between them. Per germline, CDR1 SGHTA and CDR2 FQGNSA. The CDR3 DNA follows: TGTGCCAGCAGTCTAAGATTCCAGGGGTCTCGGGAGACCCAGTACTTC. Translating gives CASSLRFQGSRETQYF.